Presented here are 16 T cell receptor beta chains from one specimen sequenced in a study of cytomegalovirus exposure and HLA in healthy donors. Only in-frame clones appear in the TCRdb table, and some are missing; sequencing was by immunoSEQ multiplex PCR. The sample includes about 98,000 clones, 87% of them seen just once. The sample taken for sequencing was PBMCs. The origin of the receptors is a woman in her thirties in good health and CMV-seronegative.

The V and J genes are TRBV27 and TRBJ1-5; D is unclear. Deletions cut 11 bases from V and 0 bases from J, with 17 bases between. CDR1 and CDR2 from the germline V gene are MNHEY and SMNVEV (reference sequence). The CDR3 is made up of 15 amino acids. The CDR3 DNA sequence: TGTGCCGCCGGGATAGGGCGGCCTAGCAATCAGCCCCAGCATTTT. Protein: CAAGIGRPSNQPQHF.

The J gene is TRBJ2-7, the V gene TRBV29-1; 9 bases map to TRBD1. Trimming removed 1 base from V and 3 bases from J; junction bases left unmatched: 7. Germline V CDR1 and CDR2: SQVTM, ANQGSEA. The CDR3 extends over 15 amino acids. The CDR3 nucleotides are TGCAGCGTTGAAGGGGAAACAGGGGGCTTCTACGAGCAGTACTTC. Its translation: CSVEGETGGFYEQYF.

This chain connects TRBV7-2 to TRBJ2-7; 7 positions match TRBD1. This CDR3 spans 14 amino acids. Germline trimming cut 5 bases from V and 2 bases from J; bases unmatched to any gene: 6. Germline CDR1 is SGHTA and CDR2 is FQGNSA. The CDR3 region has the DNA TGTGCCAGCAGCCCCCAGACAGGGCCCTACGAGCAGTACTTC. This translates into CASSPQTGPYEQYF.

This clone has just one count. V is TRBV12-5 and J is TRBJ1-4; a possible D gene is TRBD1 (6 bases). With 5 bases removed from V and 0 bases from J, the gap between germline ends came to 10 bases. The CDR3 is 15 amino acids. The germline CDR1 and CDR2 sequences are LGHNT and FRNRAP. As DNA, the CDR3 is TGTGCTAGTGGTCCGAGGACAGCAACTAATGAAAAACTGTTTTTT. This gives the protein CASGPRTATNEKLFF.

CDR3 protein: CASSRGIGGVTGELFF. As DNA, the CDR3 is TGTGCCAGCAGCCGGGGAATTGGCGGGGTGACCGGGGAGCTGTTTTTT. The rearrangement joins TRBV5-4 to TRBJ2-2; D may be TRBD2 (6 bases). Between the trimmed V and J ends, which lost 4 bases and 5 bases, there was a span of 18 bases. The CDR3 runs 16 residues. Looked up from germline, CDR1 is SGHNT and CDR2 is YYREEE (reference sequence).

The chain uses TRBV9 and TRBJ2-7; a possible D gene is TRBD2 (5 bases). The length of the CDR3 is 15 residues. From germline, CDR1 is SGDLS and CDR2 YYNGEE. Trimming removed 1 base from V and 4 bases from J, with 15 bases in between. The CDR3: CASSVRGEAKYEQYF. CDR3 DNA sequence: TGTGCCAGCAGCGTACGGGGAGAGGCGAAATACGAGCAGTACTTC.

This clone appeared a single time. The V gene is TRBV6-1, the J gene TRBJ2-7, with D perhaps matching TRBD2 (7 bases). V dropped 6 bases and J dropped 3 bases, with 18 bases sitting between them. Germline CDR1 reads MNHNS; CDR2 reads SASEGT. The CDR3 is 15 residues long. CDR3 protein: CASSKGGAGYYEQYF. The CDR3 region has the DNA TGTGCCAGCAGCAAGGGGGGGGCGGGGTACTACGAGCAGTACTTC.

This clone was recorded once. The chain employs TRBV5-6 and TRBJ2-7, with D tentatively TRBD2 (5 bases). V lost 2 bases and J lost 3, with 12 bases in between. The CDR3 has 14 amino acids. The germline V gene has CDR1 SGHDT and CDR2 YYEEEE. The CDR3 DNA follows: TGTGCCAGCAGCTTCGAGGGATACGGCTACGAGCAGTACTTC. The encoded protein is CASSFEGYGYEQYF.

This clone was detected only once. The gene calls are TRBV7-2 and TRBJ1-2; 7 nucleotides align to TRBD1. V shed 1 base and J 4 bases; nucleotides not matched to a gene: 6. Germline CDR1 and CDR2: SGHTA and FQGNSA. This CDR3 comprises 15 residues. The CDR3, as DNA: TGTGCCAGCAGCTTAGGAGGGGACAGCCTCTATGGCTACACCTTC. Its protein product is CASSLGGDSLYGYTF.

Here the CDR3 reads CASTNTGTGGYNEQFF. The CDR3 region has the DNA TGTGCCAGCACAAATACCGGGACAGGGGGATACAATGAGCAGTTCTTC. The rearrangement uses TRBV27 and TRBJ2-1, with 11 bases aligning to TRBD1. V trimming: 7 bases; J trimming: 4 bases; junction bases outside the gene matches: 9. CDR1 MNHEY and CDR2 SMNVEV come from the germline V gene (reference sequence). The CDR3 is made up of 16 amino acids.

CDR3 bases: TGTGCCAGCAGCCAAGATTCAGGGATCAATGAGCAGTTCTTC. Amino acid sequence: CASSQDSGINEQFF. The chain employs TRBV14 and TRBJ2-1; a possible D gene is TRBD1 (5 bases). Between the trimmed V and J ends, which lost 0 bases and 6 bases, there was a span of 9 bases. Per the germline V gene, CDR1 is SGHDN and CDR2 is FVKESK. The CDR3 totals 14 residues.

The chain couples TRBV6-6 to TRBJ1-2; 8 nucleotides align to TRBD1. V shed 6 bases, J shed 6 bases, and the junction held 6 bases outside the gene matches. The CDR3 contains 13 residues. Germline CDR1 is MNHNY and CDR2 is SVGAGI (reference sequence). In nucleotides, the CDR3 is TGTGCCAGCAGGGACAGGGCGGTGGATGGCTACACCTTC. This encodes CASRDRAVDGYTF.

The CDR3 is CASSLGQGYEQYF. DNA of the CDR3: TGTGCCAGCAGTTTGGGACAGGGTTACGAGCAGTACTTC. This chain uses TRBV28 with TRBJ2-7; 9 bases are a match to TRBD1. The length of the CDR3 is 13 residues. V lost 3 bases to trimming and J lost 4 bases; unmatched junction nucleotides: 1. CDR1 MDHEN and CDR2 SYDVKM come from the germline V gene.

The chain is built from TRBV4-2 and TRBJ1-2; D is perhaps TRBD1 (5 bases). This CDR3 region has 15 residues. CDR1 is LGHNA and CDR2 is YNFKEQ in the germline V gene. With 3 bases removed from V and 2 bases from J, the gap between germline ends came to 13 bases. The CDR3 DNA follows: TGTGCCAGCAGCCAGGCCGACAGAAAAAACTATGGCTACACCTTC. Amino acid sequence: CASSQADRKNYGYTF.

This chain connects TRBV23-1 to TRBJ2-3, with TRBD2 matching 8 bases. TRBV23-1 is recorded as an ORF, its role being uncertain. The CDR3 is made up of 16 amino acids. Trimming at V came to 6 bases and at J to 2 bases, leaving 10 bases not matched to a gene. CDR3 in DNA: TGCGCCAGCAGCAACACTAGCGGCCACATCACAGATACGCAGTATTTT. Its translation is CASSNTSGHITDTQYF.

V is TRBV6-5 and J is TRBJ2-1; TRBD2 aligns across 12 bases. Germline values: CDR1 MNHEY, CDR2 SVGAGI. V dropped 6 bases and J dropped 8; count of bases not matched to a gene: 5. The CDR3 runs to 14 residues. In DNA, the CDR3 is TGTGCCAGCAGGTCTAGCGGGGGGGCCCATGAGCAGTTCTTC. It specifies CASRSSGGAHEQFF.